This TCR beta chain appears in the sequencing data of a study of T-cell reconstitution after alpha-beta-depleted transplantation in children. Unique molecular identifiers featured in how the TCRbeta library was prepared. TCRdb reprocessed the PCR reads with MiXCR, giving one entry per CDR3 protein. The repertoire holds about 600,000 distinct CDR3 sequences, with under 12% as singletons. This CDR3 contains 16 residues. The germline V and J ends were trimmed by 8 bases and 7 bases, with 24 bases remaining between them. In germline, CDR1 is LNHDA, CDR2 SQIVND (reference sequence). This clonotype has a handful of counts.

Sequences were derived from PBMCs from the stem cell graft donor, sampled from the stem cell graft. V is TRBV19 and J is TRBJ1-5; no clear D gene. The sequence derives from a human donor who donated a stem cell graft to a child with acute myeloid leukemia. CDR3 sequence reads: CASQTPIGVGVQPQHF. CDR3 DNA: TGTGCCAGTCAGACCCCTATCGGAGTTGGGGTGCAGCCCCAGCATTTT. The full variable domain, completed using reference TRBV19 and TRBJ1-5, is DGGITQSPKYLFRKEGQNVTLSCEQNLNHDAMYWYRQDPGQGLRLIYYSQIVNDFQKGDIAEGYSVSREKKESFPLTVTSAQKNPTAFYLCASQTPIGVGVQPQHFGDGTRLSIL.